One and the same sample provided the 2 T cell receptor beta chains below, sequenced in a study of blood T cells in healthy people across ages. The authors ran a second PCR of about 7 to 11 cycles using a sample-barcoded 5' primer and a J-beta primer mix. TCRdb processed the 5' RACE reads anew with MiXCR; each CDR3 protein has one entry. Of about 730,000 distinct CDR3 sequences listed, roughly two fifths were seen once; the top ten hold around 20%. Sequencing was performed on blood. These receptors all come from an older woman in good health.

J is TRBJ2-4 and V is TRBV9, with TRBD2 identical over 7 bases. The J call may be in error: the DNA end matches TRBJ2-7 better. This CDR3 spans 16 amino acids. Germline CDR1 SGDLS, CDR2 YYNGEE. The CDR3 loop reads CASSPGLTPPLYEQYF. The CDR3 DNA reads as TGTGCCAGCAGCCCGGGACTAACCCCACCTTTGTACGAGCAGTACTTC.

The rearrangement uses TRBV3-1 and TRBJ2-1; 8 bases line up with TRBD2. Germline lookup yields CDR1 LGHDT and CDR2 YNNKEL (reference sequence). Losses at the gene ends were 5 bases for V and 5 bases for J; bases not matched to a gene: 8. The CDR3 consists of 15 residues. CDR3 nucleotides: TGTGCCAGCAGCAGGCGGGAGGTCCCCCACAATGAGCAGTTCTTC. Encoded protein: CASSRREVPHNEQFF.